The sequence of this T cell receptor beta chain was determined in a study of shared clonotypes between healthy human individuals. The CDR3 totals 16 residues. Germline lookup yields CDR1 SGHAT and CDR2 FQNNGV. V was pared by 1 base and J by 0 bases, with 11 bases between. Sorted subsets were amplified in replicate PCRs using 200 to 250 ng DNA, tens of thousands of T cell genomes. Produced via immunoSEQ multiplex PCR; TCRdb's table is partial and in-frame only. The sample yields some 650,000 clones, about 96% seen once. This rearrangement joins TRBV11-2 to TRBJ2-3; TRBD2 might be the D (5 bases). The source of this sequence is a woman aged 30 to 39 in good health. Material: naive CD4+ T cells sorted from blood. The subset was: CD45RA+ positively selected. The CDR3 sequence: CASSLAAVKSTDTQYF. In DNA, the CDR3 is TGTGCCAGCAGCTTAGCAGCGGTTAAGAGCACAGATACGCAGTATTTT.